The source of this T cell receptor (beta chain) is a study of Tregs in tolerant kidney transplant recipients. CDR1 is SGHRS, CDR2 YFSETQ, per germline. CDR3 length: 15 residues. V was clipped by 0 bases and J by 4 bases, with 13 bases between them. Libraries were prepared by immunoSEQ multiplex PCR; TCRdb keeps only in-frame clonotypes and omits some of them. The sample has 1,500 to 2,000 clones, approximately 68% seen once. General study results and limits: No direct test of biological reproducibility was done here.

In the case of this clone: Its target is not known.

The clonotype originates from a human donor in good health. Sequencing was done on a sample of CD8+ T cells from blood cultured with allogeneic cells. The chain employs TRBV5-1 and TRBJ1-1, with D uncertain. This CDR3 is CASSLALGMGTEAFF. The CDR3, as DNA: TGCGCCAGCAGCTTGGCGCTCGGGATGGGCACTGAAGCTTTCTTT. Using reference TRBV5-1 and TRBJ1-1 for the parts outside the CDR3, the full variable domain is KAGVTQTPRYLIKTRGQQVTLSCSPISGHRSVSWYQQTPGQGLQFLFEYFSETQRNKGNFPGRFSGRQFSNSRSEMNVSTLELGDSALYLCASSLALGMGTEAFFGQGTRLTVV.